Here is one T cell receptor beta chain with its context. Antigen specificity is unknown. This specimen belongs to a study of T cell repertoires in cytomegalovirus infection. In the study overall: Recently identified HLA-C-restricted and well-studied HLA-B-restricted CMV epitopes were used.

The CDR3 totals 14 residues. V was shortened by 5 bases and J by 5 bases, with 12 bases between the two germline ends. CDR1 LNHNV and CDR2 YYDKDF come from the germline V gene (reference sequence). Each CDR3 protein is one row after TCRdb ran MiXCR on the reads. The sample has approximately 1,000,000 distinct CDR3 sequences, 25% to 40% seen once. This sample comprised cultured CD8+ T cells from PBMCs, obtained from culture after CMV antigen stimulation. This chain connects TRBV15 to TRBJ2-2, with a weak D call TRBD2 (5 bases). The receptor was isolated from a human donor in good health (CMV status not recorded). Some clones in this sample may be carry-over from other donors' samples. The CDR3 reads CATSSDRGTGELFF. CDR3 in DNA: TGTGCCACCAGCTCCGACCGGGGTACCGGGGAGCTGTTTTTT.